A selection of T cell receptor beta chains follows, all from one sample in a study of T-cell reconstitution after alpha-beta-depleted transplantation in children. TCRdb processed the PCR reads anew with MiXCR; each CDR3 protein has one entry. The table lists about 980,000 distinct CDR3 sequences, roughly 29% of them singletons, with about 28% in the top ten. Source: PBMCs, mostly from graft donor cells, taken 360 days after TCRalphabeta/CD19-depleted stem cell transplant. These receptors all stem from a boy younger than two who had a stem cell transplant for SCID, so the T cells may come from the graft donor. Each CDR3 is given with its conserved first and last residue. Fields, in order: D gene, V gene, CDR3 length, J gene, clone size, CDR3 protein, CDR3 DNA. A D gene is named only where the DNA matches it firmly. Where a row states a size, it is once, few, many or the class of an expanded clone; other rows omit it.

-	TRBV29-1	13	TRBJ2-7	-	CSVYRPSSHEQYF	TGCAGCGTTTATCGTCCTAGCAGCCACGAGCAGTACTTC
TRBD1	TRBV29-1	13	TRBJ2-3	-	CSADRGAGYTQYF	TGCAGCGCGGACAGGGGGGCCGGGTATACGCAGTATTTT
TRBD2	TRBV10-3	16	TRBJ2-7	-	CAIGTSGGALMNEQYF	TGTGCCATCGGGACTAGCGGGGGGGCATTGATGAACGAGCAGTACTTC
-	TRBV12-3/TRBV12-4	13	TRBJ1-1	-	CASSLWLGDEAFF	TGTGCCAGCTCCCTTTGGTTAGGGGATGAAGCTTTCTTT
-	TRBV9	17	TRBJ1-3	few	CASSVDVGGSGGNTIYF	TGTGCCAGCAGCGTAGACGTGGGAGGATCGGGGGGAAACACCATATATTTT
TRBD2	TRBV5-1	15	TRBJ2-1	-	CASSPGGTSLNEQFF	TGCGCCAGCAGCCCGGGAGGGACTAGCCTCAATGAGCAGTTCTTC
-	TRBV5-1	17	TRBJ2-1	few	CASSLAGSRYPYNEQFF	TGCGCCAGCAGCTTGGCCGGGTCGAGGTATCCCTACAATGAGCAGTTCTTC
-	TRBV5-1	14	TRBJ2-7	-	CASSLVDASYEQYF	TGCGCCAGCAGCTTGGTCGACGCTTCCTACGAGCAGTACTTC
TRBD1	TRBV2	13	TRBJ2-7	-	CASVWTGDYEQYF	TGTGCCAGCGTTTGGACAGGGGACTACGAGCAGTACTTC
TRBD1	TRBV6-5	12	TRBJ1-1	few	CASGQGRSEAFF	TGTGCCAGCGGACAGGGGAGGTCTGAAGCTTTCTTT